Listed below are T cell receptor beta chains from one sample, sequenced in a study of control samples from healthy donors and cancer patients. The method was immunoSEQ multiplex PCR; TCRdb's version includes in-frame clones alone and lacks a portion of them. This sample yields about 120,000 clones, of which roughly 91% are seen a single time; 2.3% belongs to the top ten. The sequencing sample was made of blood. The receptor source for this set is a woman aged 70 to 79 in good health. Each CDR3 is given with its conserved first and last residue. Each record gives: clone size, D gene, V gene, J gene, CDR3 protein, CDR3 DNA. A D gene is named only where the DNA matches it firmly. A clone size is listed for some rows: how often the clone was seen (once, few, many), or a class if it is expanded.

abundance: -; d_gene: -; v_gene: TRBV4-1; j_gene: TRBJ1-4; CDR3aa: CASSPVSGFDEKLFF; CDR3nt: TGCGCCAGCAGCCCTGTTTCGGGGTTTGATGAAAAACTGTTTTTT
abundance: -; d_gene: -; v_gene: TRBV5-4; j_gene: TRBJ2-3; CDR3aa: CASSLAGRRGSTDTQYF; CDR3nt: TGTGCCAGCAGCTTGGCCGGTCGGCGGGGTAGCACAGATACGCAGTATTTT
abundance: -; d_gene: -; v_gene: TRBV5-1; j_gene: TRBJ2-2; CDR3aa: CASSLAEIRGTGELFF; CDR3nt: TGCGCCAGCAGCTTGGCGGAGATCCGAGGCACCGGGGAGCTGTTTTTT
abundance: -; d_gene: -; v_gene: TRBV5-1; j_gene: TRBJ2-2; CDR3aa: CASSFQGGGRTGELFF; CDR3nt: TGCGCCAGCAGCTTTCAAGGGGGTGGGCGAACCGGGGAGCTGTTTTTT
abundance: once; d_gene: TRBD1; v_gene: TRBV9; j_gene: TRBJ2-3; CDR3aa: CASSGFGTGRKTDTQYF; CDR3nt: TGTGCCAGCAGCGGCTTTGGGACAGGGCGTAAAACAGATACGCAGTATTTT
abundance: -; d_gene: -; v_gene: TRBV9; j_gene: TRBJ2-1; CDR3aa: CASSGGGTYNEQFF; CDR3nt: TGTGCCAGCAGCGGGGGGGGGACATACAATGAGCAGTTCTTC
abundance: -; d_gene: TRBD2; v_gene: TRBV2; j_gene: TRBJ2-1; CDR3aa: CASSVDTSGGTSYNEQFF; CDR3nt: TGTGCCAGCAGTGTAGATACTAGCGGGGGGACGTCCTACAATGAGCAGTTCTTC
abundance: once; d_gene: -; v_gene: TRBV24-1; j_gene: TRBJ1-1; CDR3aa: CATSAQGNTEAFF; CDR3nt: TGTGCCACCAGTGCACAGGGGAACACTGAAGCTTTCTTT
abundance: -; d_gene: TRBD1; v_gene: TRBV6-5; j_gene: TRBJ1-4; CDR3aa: CASSYLAGTGNEKLFF; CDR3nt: TGTGCCAGCAGTTACTTAGCCGGGACAGGCAATGAAAAACTGTTTTTT
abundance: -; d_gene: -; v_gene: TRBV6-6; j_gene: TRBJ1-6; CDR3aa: CASSRDPYNSPLHF; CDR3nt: TGTGCCAGCAGTCGGGACCCATATAATTCACCCCTCCACTTT
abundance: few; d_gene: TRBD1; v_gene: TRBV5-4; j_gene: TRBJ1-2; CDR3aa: CASTPGRDRGRGYTF; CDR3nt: TGTGCCAGCACCCCGGGTCGGGACAGGGGTCGAGGCTACACCTTC
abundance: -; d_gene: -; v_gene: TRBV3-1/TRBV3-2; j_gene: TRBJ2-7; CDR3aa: CASSQSKVGENPYEQYF; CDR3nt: TGTGCCAGCAGCCAATCCAAAGTCGGGGAGAACCCCTACGAGCAGTACTTC
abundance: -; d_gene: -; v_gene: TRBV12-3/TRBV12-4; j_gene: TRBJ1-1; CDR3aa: CASRNSVDTEAFF; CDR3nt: TGTGCCAGCAGGAATTCGGTTGATACTGAAGCTTTCTTT
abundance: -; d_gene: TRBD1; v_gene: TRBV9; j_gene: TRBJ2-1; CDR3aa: CASSVSTGTGSFRSSYNEQFF; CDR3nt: TGTGCCAGCAGCGTCTCGACGGGGACAGGGAGTTTCCGAAGCTCCTACAATGAGCAGTTCTTC
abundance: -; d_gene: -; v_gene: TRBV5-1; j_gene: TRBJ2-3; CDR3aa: CASSSGDTQYF; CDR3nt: TGCGCCAGCAGCTCAGGAGATACGCAGTATTTT
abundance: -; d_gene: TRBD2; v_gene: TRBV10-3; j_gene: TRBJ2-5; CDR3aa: CATTSGGDQETQYF; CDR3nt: TGTGCCACCACTAGCGGGGGGGACCAAGAGACCCAGTACTTC
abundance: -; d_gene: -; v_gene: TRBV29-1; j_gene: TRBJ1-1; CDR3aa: CSVEKVNTEAFF; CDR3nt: TGCAGCGTTGAGAAAGTGAACACTGAAGCTTTCTTT
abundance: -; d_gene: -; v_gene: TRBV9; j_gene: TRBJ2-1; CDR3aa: CASSVVVWGSYNEQFF; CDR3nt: TGTGCCAGCAGCGTAGTAGTATGGGGCTCCTACAATGAGCAGTTCTTC
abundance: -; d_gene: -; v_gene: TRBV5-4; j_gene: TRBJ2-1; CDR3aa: CASSLGVGVNEQFF; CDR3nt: TGTGCCAGCAGCTTGGGGGTAGGAGTCAATGAGCAGTTCTTC
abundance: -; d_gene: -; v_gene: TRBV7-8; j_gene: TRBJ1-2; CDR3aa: CASSLGQTNYGGYTF; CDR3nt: TGTGCCAGCAGCTTAGGACAGACTAACTATGGAGGCTACACCTTC
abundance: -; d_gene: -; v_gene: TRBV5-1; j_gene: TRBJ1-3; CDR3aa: CASSLALGPSSGNTIYF; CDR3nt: TGCGCCAGCAGCTTGGCGTTGGGACCGAGCTCTGGAAACACCATATATTTT
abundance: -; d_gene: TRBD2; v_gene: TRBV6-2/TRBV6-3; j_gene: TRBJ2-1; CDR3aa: CASSSPTSGGVNEQFF; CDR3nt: TGTGCCAGCAGTTCGCCGACTAGCGGGGGAGTAAATGAGCAGTTCTTC
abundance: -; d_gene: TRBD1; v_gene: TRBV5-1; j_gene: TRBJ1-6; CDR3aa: CASSLGTGPPLHF; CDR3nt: TGCGCCAGCAGCTTGGGGACAGGGCCACCCCTCCACTTT
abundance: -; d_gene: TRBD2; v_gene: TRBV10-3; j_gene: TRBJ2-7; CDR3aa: CAISEGLAGTYEQYF; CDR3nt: TGTGCCATCAGTGAAGGACTAGCGGGGACCTACGAGCAGTACTTC
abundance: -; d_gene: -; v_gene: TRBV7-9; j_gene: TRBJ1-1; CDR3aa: CASSREAEAFF; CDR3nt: TGTGCCAGCAGCAGGGAGGCTGAAGCTTTCTTT
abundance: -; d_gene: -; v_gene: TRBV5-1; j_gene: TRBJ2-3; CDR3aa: CASSAPGDTQYF; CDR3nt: TGCGCCAGCAGCGCCCCAGGGGATACGCAGTATTTT
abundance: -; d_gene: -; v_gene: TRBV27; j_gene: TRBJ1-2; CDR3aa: CASRPFPGALGYTF; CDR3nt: TGTGCCAGCAGACCATTTCCAGGGGCCCTCGGCTACACCTTC
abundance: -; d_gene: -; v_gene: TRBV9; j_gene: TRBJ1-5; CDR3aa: CASSATGTSNQPQHF; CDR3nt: TGTGCCAGCAGCGCAACCGGGACCTCCAATCAGCCCCAGCATTTT
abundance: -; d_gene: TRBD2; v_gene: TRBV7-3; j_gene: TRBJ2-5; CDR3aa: CASSLWGGTETQYF; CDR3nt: TGTGCCAGCAGCTTATGGGGGGGAACGGAGACCCAGTACTTC
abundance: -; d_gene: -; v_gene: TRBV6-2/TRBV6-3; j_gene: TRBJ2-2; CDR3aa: CASSDLLGRRLNTGELFF; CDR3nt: TGTGCCAGCAGTGACCTCCTGGGGCGACGGCTTAACACCGGGGAGCTGTTTTTT
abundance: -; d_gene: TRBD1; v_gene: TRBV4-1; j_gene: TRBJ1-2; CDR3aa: CASSPTGDYGYTF; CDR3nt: TGCGCCAGCAGCCCCACAGGGGACTATGGCTACACCTTC
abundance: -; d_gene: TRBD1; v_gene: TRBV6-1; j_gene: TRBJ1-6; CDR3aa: CASSEARPTGGRPLYNSPLHF; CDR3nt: TGTGCCAGCAGTGAAGCCAGACCAACAGGGGGTCGCCCCCTCTATAATTCACCCCTCCACTTT
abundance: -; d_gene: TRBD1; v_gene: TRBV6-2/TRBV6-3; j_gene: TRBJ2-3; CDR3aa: CASSTGTALFFGKDTQYF; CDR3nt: TGTGCCAGCAGCACCGGGACAGCCCTATTTTTCGGAAAAGATACGCAGTATTTT
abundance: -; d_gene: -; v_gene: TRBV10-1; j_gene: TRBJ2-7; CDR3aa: CASSEVGRAEQYF; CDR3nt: TGCGCCAGCAGTGAGGTTGGAAGGGCCGAGCAGTACTTC
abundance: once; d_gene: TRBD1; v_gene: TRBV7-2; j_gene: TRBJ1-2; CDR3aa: CALRGDSPYGYTF; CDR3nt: TGTGCCCTCAGAGGGGACAGTCCCTATGGCTACACCTTC
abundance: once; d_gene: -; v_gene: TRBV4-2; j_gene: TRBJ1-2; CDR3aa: CASSPSAHTGIYGYTF; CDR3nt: TGTGCCAGCAGCCCCTCAGCCCACACGGGTATCTATGGCTACACCTTC
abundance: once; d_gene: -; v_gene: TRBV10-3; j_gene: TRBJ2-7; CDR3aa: CAISESMTGSGLF; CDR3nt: TGTGCCATCAGTGAGTCCATGACAGGTTCGGGCCTATTC
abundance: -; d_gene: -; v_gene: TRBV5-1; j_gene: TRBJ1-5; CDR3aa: CASSPEGLAYQPQHF; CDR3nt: TGCGCCAGCAGTCCTGAGGGACTAGCCTATCAGCCCCAGCATTTT
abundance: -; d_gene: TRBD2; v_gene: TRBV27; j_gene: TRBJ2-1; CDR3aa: CASSGAGDPYNEQFF; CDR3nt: TGTGCCAGCAGCGGAGCGGGGGACCCTTACAATGAGCAGTTCTTC
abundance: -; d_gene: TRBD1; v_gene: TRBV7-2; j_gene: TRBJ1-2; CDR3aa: CASSYGGTGGYTYGYTF; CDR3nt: TGTGCCAGCAGCTACGGAGGGACAGGGGGATACACCTATGGCTACACCTTC
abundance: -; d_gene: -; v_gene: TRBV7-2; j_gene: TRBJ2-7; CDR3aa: CASSLAVGGSSYEQYF; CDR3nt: TGTGCCAGCAGCTTAGCCGTCGGCGGCAGCTCCTACGAGCAGTACTTC
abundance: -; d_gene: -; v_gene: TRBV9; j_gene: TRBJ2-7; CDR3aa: CASSELPGFTYEQYF; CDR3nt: TGTGCCAGCAGCGAACTACCCGGTTTCACCTACGAGCAGTACTTC
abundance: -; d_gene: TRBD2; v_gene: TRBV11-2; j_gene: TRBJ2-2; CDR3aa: CASSWGGGGELFF; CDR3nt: TGTGCCAGCAGCTGGGGCGGGGGCGGGGAGCTGTTTTTT
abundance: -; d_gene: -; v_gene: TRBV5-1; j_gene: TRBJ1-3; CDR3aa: CASSLLDGSSGNTIYF; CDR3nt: TGCGCCAGCAGCTTGTTGGACGGCAGCTCTGGAAACACCATATATTTT
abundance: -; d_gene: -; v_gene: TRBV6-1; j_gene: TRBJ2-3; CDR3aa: CASSDNRVGTDTQYF; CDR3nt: TGTGCCAGCAGTGACAACAGGGTCGGCACAGATACGCAGTATTTT
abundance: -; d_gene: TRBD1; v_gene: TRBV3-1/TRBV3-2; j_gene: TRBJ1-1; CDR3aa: CASSPGPTGVQSTEAFF; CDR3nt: TGTGCCAGCAGCCCGGGCCCAACAGGGGTTCAGAGCACTGAAGCTTTCTTT
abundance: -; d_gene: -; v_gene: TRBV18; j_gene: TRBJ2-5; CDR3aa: CASSPGRGETQYF; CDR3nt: TGTGCCAGCTCACCCGGTAGGGGGGAGACCCAGTACTTC